Sequencing of this T cell receptor beta chain was carried out in a study of T cells in Graves' hyperthyroidism and ophthalmopathy. Study-wide results and limits: A model of 13 V-J features distinguished ophthalmopathy from stable hyperthyroidism.

Amplification of TCR beta CDR3 regions used RNA as the template. In the first-round RT-PCR of the TCR CDR3, the HTBI primer set was used. TCRdb processed the multiplex PCR reads anew with MiXCR; each CDR3 protein has one entry. The sample has fewer than 550,000 distinct CDR3 sequences; 15% to 18% are singletons. Pregnant or lactating patients were excluded, as were those with uncontrolled infection or other autoimmune disease. Diagnosis relied on clinical symptoms, serum thyroxine and TRAb, thyroid ultrasound and orbital computed tomography. This CDR3 is 18 amino acids long. Germline values: CDR1 SGHRS, CDR2 YFSETQ. V lost 4 bases, J lost 5 bases, and 18 bases stayed unmatched. This clonotype appeared many times. Antigen unknown.

The sequencing sample was made of blood. The receptor was isolated from a woman in her late teens or twenties with Graves' hyperthyroidism. The chain uses TRBV5-1 and TRBJ2-5; TRBD1 agrees at 9 bases. This chain's CDR3 is CASSRQGVGGKKAETQYF. The CDR3 DNA is TGCGCCAGCAGCCGACAGGGGGTCGGGGGCAAGAAAGCGGAGACCCAGTACTTC. Variable domain in full (rest from reference TRBV5-1 and TRBJ2-5): KAGVTQTPRYLIKTRGQQVTLSCSPISGHRSVSWYQQTPGQGLQFLFEYFSETQRNKGNFPGRFSGRQFSNSRSEMNVSTLELGDSALYLCASSRQGVGGKKAETQYFGPGTRLLVL.